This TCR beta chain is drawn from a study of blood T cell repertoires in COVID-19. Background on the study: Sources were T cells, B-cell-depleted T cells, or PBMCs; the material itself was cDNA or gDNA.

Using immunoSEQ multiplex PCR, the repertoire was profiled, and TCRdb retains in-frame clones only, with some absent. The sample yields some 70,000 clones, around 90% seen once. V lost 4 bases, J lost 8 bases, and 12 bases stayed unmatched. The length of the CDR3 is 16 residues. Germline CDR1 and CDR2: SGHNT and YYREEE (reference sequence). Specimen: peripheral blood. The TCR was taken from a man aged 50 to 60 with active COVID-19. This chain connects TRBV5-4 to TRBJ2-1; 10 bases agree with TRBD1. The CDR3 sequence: CASSPPPGQGIHEQFF. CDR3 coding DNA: TGTGCCAGCAGCCCCCCCCCGGGACAGGGGATCCATGAGCAGTTCTTC.